This paragraph covers one T cell receptor (beta chain) sequence. Its antigen is not identified. The use of a sample-barcoded 5' primer and a J-beta primer mix characterized a second PCR of about 6 to 12 cycles. Each of the samples gave a minimum of 3 million paired-end reads that contained CDR3. TCRdb independently ran MiXCR on the 5' RACE reads; one entry per CDR3 protein. The table has some 1.5 million distinct CDR3 sequences, under 30% seen once. The record originates from a study of blood T cells in healthy people across ages. Study findings and constraints: Naive CD4+ cells and diversity were both higher in long-lived donors than in aged donors. Older individuals had lower TCR beta diversity per million T cells (the decline was roughly linear).

Each sample yielded at least 5.5 micrograms of PBMC total RNA. The sample was blood. The TCR originated in a woman aged 25-40 years in good health.

The CDR3 DNA reads as TGCAGTGCTATCCCACAGGGTTGGGGCACTGAAGCTTTCTTT. Translated: CSAIPQGWGTEAFF. This chain joins TRBV20-1 and TRBJ1-1; tentatively, D is TRBD1 (6 bases). CDR1 DFQATT and CDR2 SNEGSKA come from the germline V gene (reference sequence). Trimming removed 4 bases at V and 4 bases at J, with 16 bases between. CDR3 length: 14 residues.